The next 2 T cell receptor beta chains were all read from a single sample in a study of response to subunit inactivated influenza vaccine. Via MiXCR, TCRdb re-called the RT-PCR reads, giving one row per CDR3 protein. The sample contains 800,000 or so distinct CDR3 sequences, roughly 20% of which appear only once. The material sequenced was PBMCs from blood, taken about 5 days after vaccination. The receptors here all came from a man aged 50 to 59 who received an inactivated influenza vaccine.

In its sample, this clonotype was seen many times. The J gene is TRBJ2-5, the V gene TRBV5-1, with D uncertain. Germline loops: CDR1 SGHRS, CDR2 YFSETQ. V dropped 3 bases and J dropped 2 bases, with 11 bases sitting between them. The CDR3 contains 14 residues. DNA for the CDR3: TGCGCCAGCAGCTCCACTTCCTTACAAGAGACCCAGTACTTC. This codes for CASSSTSLQETQYF.

The rearrangement joins TRBV11-2 to TRBJ2-1, with no clear D. Per the germline V gene, CDR1 is SGHAT and CDR2 is FQNNGV. V lost 4 bases and J lost 4, with 14 bases in between. This CDR3 contains 15 residues. CDR3 protein: CASSSVFFSYNEQFF. Here the CDR3 DNA reads TGTGCCAGCAGCTCCGTATTCTTCTCTTACAATGAGCAGTTCTTC.